Ten or more counts support the clone carrying this T cell receptor (beta chain). Its antigen remains unidentified. The TCR beta CDR3 regions underwent amplification using RNA transcripts as the source. Initially, a first-round RT-PCR of the TCR CDR3 employed the HTBI primer set. TCRdb reprocessed the multiplex PCR reads via MiXCR and lists one record per CDR3 protein. The data contain some 270,000 distinct CDR3 sequences, more than 20% of them seen just once; the ten biggest clones take up under 40%. Germline V gene data show CDR1 as MNHEY and CDR2 as SVGAGI. With V trimmed by 6 bases and J by 9 bases, 8 bases remained unmatched. The CDR3 has 13 residues. The sample belongs to a study of T cells in Graves' hyperthyroidism and ophthalmopathy. General study results and limits: Model output signaled ophthalmopathy a median approximately 6 months ahead of onset.

Sequencing was done on a sample of blood. The receptor's source is a woman between 35 and 50 years old with Graves' ophthalmopathy. The chain joins TRBV6-5 to TRBJ1-5, with TRBD1 matching over 7 bases. The CDR3 sequence is CASSWDSGSPQHF. The CDR3 DNA is TGTGCCAGCAGCTGGGACAGTGGATCGCCCCAGCATTTT.